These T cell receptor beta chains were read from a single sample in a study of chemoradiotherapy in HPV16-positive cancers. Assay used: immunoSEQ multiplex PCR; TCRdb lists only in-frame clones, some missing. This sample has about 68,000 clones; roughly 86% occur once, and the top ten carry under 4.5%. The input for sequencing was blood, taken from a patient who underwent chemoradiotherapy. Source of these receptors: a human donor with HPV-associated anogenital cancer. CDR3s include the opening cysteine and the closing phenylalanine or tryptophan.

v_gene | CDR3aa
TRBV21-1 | CASSKSRDTGELFF
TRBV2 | CASSDRNQPQHF
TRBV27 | CASSLHPNQPQHF
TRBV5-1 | CASSTGQGRRGYTF
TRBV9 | CASSVTGQGISETQYF
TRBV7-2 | CASSSGRLAYEQYF
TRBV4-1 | CASSQDHYSYNEQFF
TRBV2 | CASRTDGTANSPLHF
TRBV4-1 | CASSQPGLAVNEQFF
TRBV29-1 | CSVAGGTGTDTQYF
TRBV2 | CASSAPGQGWLWEQYF
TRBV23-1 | CASLPADRCGDTQYF
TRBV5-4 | CASSRDGLVETQYF
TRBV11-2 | CASSLDLPHYEQYF
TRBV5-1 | CASSLVAGAGEQYF
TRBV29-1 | CSVESQGARGYGYTF
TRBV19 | CASSIGGANVLTF
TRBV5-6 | CASSLTGGFTYEQYF
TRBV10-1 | CASSDLTGVYLSEGYRSYNSPLHF
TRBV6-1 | CASRGTGRANTEAFF
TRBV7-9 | CASSLTTNNEQFF
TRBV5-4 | CASSPGVAGNIQYF
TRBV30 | CAWTMGNIQYF
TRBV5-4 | CASTREAGEVTDTQYF
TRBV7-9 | CASSLGRGGYTF
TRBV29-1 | CSVVDSDTQYF
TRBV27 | CASSPGGGGGGTSYNSPLHF